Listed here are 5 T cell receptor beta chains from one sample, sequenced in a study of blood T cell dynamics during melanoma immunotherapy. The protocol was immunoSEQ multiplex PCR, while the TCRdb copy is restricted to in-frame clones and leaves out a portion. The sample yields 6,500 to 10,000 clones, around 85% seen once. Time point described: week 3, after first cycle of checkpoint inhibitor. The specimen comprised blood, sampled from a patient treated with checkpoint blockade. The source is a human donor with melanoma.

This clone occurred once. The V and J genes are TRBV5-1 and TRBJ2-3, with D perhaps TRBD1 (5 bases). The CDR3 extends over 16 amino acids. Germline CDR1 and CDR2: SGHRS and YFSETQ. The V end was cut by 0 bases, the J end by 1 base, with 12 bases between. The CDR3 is CASSLGTSPGTDTQYF. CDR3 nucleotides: TGCGCCAGCAGCTTGGGGACAAGCCCCGGCACAGATACGCAGTATTTT.

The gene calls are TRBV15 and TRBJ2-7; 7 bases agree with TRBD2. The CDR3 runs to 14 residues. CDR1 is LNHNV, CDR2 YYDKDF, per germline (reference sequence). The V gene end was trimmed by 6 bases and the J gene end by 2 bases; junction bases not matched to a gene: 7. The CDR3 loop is CATRDAGVPYEQYF. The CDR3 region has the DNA TGTGCCACCAGGGACGCGGGAGTTCCCTACGAGCAGTACTTC.

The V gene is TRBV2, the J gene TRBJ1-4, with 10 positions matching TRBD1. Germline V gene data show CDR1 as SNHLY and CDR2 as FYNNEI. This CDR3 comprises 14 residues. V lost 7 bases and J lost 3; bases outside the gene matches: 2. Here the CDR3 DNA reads TGTGCCAGCACCGGGACAGGGGCTAATGAAAAACTGTTTTTT. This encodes CASTGTGANEKLFF.

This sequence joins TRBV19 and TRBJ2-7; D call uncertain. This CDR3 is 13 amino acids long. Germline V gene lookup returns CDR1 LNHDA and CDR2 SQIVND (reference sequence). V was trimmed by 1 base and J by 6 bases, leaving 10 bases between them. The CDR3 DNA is TGTGCCAGTAGTATAGCGGAGTTATCCGAGCAGTACTTC. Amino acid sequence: CASSIAELSEQYF.

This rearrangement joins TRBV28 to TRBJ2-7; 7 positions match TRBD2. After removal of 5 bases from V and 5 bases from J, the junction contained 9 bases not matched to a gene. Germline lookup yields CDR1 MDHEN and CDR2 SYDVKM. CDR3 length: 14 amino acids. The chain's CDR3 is CASSGRAFPHEQYF. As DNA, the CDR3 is TGTGCCAGCAGTGGGAGGGCCTTTCCCCACGAGCAGTACTTC.